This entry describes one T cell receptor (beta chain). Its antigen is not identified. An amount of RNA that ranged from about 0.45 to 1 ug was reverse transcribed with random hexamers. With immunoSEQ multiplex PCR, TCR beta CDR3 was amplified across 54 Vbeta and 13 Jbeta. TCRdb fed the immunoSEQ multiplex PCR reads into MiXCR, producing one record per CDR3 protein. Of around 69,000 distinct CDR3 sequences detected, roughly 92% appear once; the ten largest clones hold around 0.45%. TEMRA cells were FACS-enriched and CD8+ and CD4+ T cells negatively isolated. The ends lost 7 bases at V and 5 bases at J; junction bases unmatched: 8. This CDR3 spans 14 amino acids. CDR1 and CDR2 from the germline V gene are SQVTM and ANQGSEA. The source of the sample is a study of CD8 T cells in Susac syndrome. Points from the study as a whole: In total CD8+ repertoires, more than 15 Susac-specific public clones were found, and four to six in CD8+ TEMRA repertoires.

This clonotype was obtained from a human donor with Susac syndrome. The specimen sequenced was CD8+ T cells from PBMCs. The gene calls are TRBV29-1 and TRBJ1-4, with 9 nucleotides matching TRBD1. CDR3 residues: CSGITGTGNEKLFF. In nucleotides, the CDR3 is TGCAGCGGCATAACCGGGACAGGGAATGAAAAACTGTTTTTT.